This T cell receptor beta chain was documented in a study of OX40 agonist ivuxolimab in advanced cancers. Study at large: The study gave patients intravenous ivuxolimab at 0.01 to 10 mg/kg every 2 weeks.

V dropped 4 bases and J dropped 4 bases, with 6 bases sitting between them. Germline CDR1 and CDR2: SGHDT and YYEEEE. The CDR3 covers 11 residues. A word on this clone: As yet, its antigen is unknown.

Study observations and caveats: The CD4+ and CD8+ T cells in the blood had expanded clonally by week 6 at 0.1 to 3.0 mg/kg. CD8+ T cells (on average) carried more expanded clones than CD4+ T cells.

Clones were sequenced by immunoSEQ multiplex PCR, and TCRdb holds only the in-frame ones, with some missing. The repertoire has 65,000 to 95,000 clones, 80% to 90% of them found once; the top ten carry 0.76%. The specimen was CD4+ or CD8+ T cells sorted from blood, collected in a trial of the OX40 agonist ivuxolimab. The receptor comes from an adult with an advanced solid tumor such as melanoma, head and neck, liver or kidney cancer. The chain links TRBV5-6 to TRBJ2-7; D gene ambiguous. CDR3 sequence reads: CASSRRYEQYF. As DNA, the CDR3 is TGTGCCAGCAGCCGCCGATACGAGCAGTACTTC.